Described below is a single TCR beta chain sequence and its context. This clone was seen a handful of times. Its antigen is not yet known. Being one base from a much bigger clone, this may be a read error. In this entry, gene names and germline sequences are mouse ones. The CDR3 end falls 4 residues outside the read, so it is completed with the germline J gene. Library creation used the immunoSEQ multiplex PCR assay. For TCR sequencing, RNA was extracted from every sample and reverse transcribed into cDNA to serve as template. SuperScript III was used to make first-strand cDNA, primed with a 2:1 mix of oligo-dT and random hexamers. A synthetic immune receptor repertoire was used to gauge amplification bias, and whatever bias remained was removed computationally. Libraries were sequenced on Illumina HiSeq using 60 bp reads that covered the CDR3 and were read from J toward V. Per the source publication's procedure: Raw reads were preprocessed to remove errors, and CDR3 was defined by IMGT conventions from the conserved cysteine to phenylalanine. Clonality was computed by normalizing Shannon entropy by log2 of the number of productive unique TCRs and subtracting the result from 1. Whether each scalp clone was CD4 or CD8 was inferred by checking scalp TCRbeta sequences against the CD4 and CD8 repertoires from sorted blood. Entries here come from immuneACCESS through TCRdb and include only in-frame sequences with V and J called. Some clones fail to appear in such tables; in the studies checked, an unresolved V gene covers under half of the shortfall, and the cause of the remainder is unknown. V, J and clone size reflect that table, while D and trimming were determined from the DNA. This sample includes 200,000 to 300,000 clones, and none of them was observed just once. Together, the top ten hold roughly 1.2% of the sample.

These data are taken from a study of CD8+ T cells in alopecia areata (dated by TCRdb to the late 2010s). For the study in its entirety: Female C3H/HeJ recipients, about 7-11 weeks old, were grafted with skin from C3H/HeJ donors with spontaneous alopecia (roughly 6-12 months old). Amplification of TCRbeta CDR3 regions was done by immunoSEQ multiplex PCR using 35 Vbeta forward primers and 13 Jbeta reverse primers. The RNA source kit depended on sample type: the PAXgene miRNA kit for fixed scalp, the miRNeasy kit for PBMCs, and the RNeasy kit for mouse skin. The study used high-throughput TCRbeta sequencing to examine T cell clonal expansion in alopecia areata, in both the C3H/HeJ mouse model and human patients. Human TCRbeta sequencing covered scalp tissue and sorted CD4+ and CD8+ peripheral blood T cells from patchy and totalis/universalis alopecia areata patients and healthy controls. Clonality in the scalp was compared among normal scalp (n=4), patchy alopecia areata scalp (n=8), and alopecia totalis/universalis scalp (n=8). Study-level results and caveats: Compared with normal scalp, lesional scalp, particularly in alopecia totalis/universalis, had higher clonality and more expanded CD8+ clones, which suggests antigenic drive. Resident alphabeta T cells in normal human skin are also sequenced, complicating scalp TCR repertoire analysis, unlike mouse skin dominated by gammadelta T cells. Shared TCR sequences between patients were less evident than in mice, which may be partly attributable to HLA diversity in the patient population.

CDR1 and CDR2 (NSHNY, SYGAGN) derive from the germline V gene. From cysteine to phenylalanine, the CDR3 is 14 amino acids long. Part of the CDR3 DNA is given, 30 bases translated from base 1. At the junction V is shortened by 6 bases and J by 0 bases; bases outside the gene matches: 5. Cells from mouse cutaneous lymph nodes were pooled, stained for CD4, CD8alpha, NKG2D, NKG2ACE and other markers, and then sorted on a BD Influx. This clonotype originated in a C3H/HeJ mouse with alopecia areata. This strain has the MHC haplotype H2-k. The rearrangement joined TRBV13-1 to TRBJ1-2, and 7 junctional nucleotides match TRBD1. Input material: CD4+ T cells sorted from a lymph node. CDR3 region: CASNPGTANSDYTF. CDR3 DNA, as far as it was read: TGTGCCAGCAATCCCGGGACAGCAAACTCC.